The clone carrying this T cell receptor (beta chain) was counted only a few times. At one boundary the junction diverges from the germline segment, which might be a read error. Investigators profiled TCR beta VDJ and CDR3 from genomic DNA template. MiXCR, run by TCRdb on the reads, gives a single entry per CDR3 protein. The table includes approximately 190,000 distinct CDR3 sequences, approximately 48% detected once. CDR1 and CDR2 (germline): KGHDR, SFDVKD. This CDR3 is 14 amino acids long. The data are from a study of CD8+CD57+ T cells in acquired aplastic anemia. All patients picked for sequencing had shown, by flow cytometry, an expansion of CD8+CD57+ cells.

The chain links TRBV24-1 to TRBJ2-5; no reliable D call. The TCR originated in a human donor with aplastic anemia. The sequenced sample consisted of sorted CD4+, CD8+, or CD8+CD57+ T cells (not recorded which) from PBMCs. The CDR3 reads CATSDISNQETQYF. In DNA form, the CDR3 reads TGTGCCACCAGTGACATATCAAACCAGGAGACCCAGTACTTC.